This entry lists 22 T cell receptor beta chains sequenced from one sample in a study of blood T cells in healthy people across ages. Sample-barcoded 5' priming and a J-beta primer mix drove a second PCR of about 7 to 12 cycles. TCRdb called the 5' RACE reads again in MiXCR, with one record for every CDR3 protein. The profile shows approximately 1,000,000 distinct CDR3 sequences, 35% to 55% of them singletons. Material: blood. All receptors come from a woman aged 55-70 years in good health.

The table lists this clonotype with a few counts. This chain links TRBV20-1 with TRBJ2-3; the match to TRBD2 covers 7 bases. Per the germline V gene, CDR1 is DFQATT and CDR2 is SNEGSKA (reference sequence). The V and J ends lost 0 bases and 5 bases, in that order; junction bases with no gene match: 5. The length of the CDR3 is 14 residues. CDR3 nucleotides: TGCAGTGCTAGAGAGGGCGGGAGAGGAGATACGCAGTATTTT. Its translation: CSAREGGRGDTQYF.

About this clonotype: One junction end disagrees with the germline gene, perhaps due to a read error. The V gene is TRBV10-3, the J gene TRBJ2-1; 11 bases fit TRBD2. CDR3 length: 19 amino acids. Germline CDR1 ENHRY, CDR2 SYGVKD. The CDR3 region is CVISESSRGLAGGENEQFF. Written as DNA, the CDR3 is TGTGTCATCAGTGAGTCGAGCCGTGGTTTAGCGGGAGGGGAGAATGAGCAGTTCTTC.

In its sample, this clonotype was seen a few times. The V and J genes are TRBV6-4 and TRBJ2-4; either TRBD1 or TRBD2 may fit D (6 bases each). V was pared by 0 bases and J by 6 bases, with 15 bases between. The CDR3 is 16 residues long. CDR1 and CDR2 (germline): MRHNA, SNTAGT. CDR3 sequence (DNA): TGTGCCAGCAGTGACTCTGTTGGGGGGCGTGTAAACATTCAGTACTTC. Encoded protein: CASSDSVGGRVNIQYF.

This clonotype was recorded a few times. This sequence joins TRBV20-1 and TRBJ2-3; D is ambiguous. V dropped 1 base and J dropped 4 bases, with 12 bases sitting between them. The germline gives CDR1 DFQATT, CDR2 SNEGSKA (reference sequence). CDR3 length: 14 residues. Here the CDR3 DNA reads TGCAGTGCTAGAGCCTCTTTCACGGCAGATACGCAGTATTTT. Protein product: CSARASFTADTQYF.

This sequence joins TRBV20-1 and TRBJ1-2; weak D call: TRBD1 (5 bases). This CDR3 has 15 amino acids. Deletions cut 2 bases from V and 1 base from J, with 14 bases between. Germline CDR1 and CDR2: DFQATT and SNEGSKA (reference sequence). The CDR3 protein is CSARRGGPLNYGYTF. Here the CDR3 DNA reads TGCAGTGCTAGAAGGGGAGGGCCTCTTAACTATGGCTACACCTTC.

This clonotype has more than one count but fewer than ten. The chain uses TRBV29-1 and TRBJ2-2, with D uncertain. The CDR3 extends over 13 amino acids. CDR1 and CDR2 (germline): SQVTM, ANQGSEA. V was clipped by 4 bases and J by 4 bases, with 10 bases between them. The DNA for the CDR3 is TGCAGCGTTGGGGCGGCCACCACCGGGGAGCTGTTTTTT. Protein: CSVGAATTGELFF.

As concerns this clonotype: Since a much larger clone is just one base distant, this may be a read error. V usage is TRBV10-3 and J usage is TRBJ2-3; D is ambiguous. CDR1 ENHRY and CDR2 SYGVKD come from the germline V gene. CDR3 size: 16 residues. The CDR3 region is CAIGESKAVGTDTQYF. The CDR3, as DNA: TGTGCCATCGGTGAGTCAAAGGCCGTAGGTACAGATACGCAGTATTTT.

The genes are TRBV6-1 and TRBJ2-4, with 7 bases that match TRBD1. The CDR3 is made up of 16 amino acids. V shed 3 bases, J shed 0 bases, and the junction held 5 bases outside the gene matches. CDR1 MNHNS and CDR2 SASEGT come from the germline V gene. CDR3 amino acids: CASSDRDRIAKNIQYF. CDR3 nucleotide sequence: TGTGCCAGCAGTGATCGGGACAGAATAGCCAAAAACATTCAGTACTTC.

A few counts support this clonotype. The chain couples TRBV7-6 to TRBJ2-7; a weak D match, TRBD2 (6 bases). The V gene's germline CDR1 is SGHVS and CDR2 FNYEAQ. CDR3 length equals 15 residues. Trimming pared 1 base from V and 2 bases from J, leaving 12 bases between. CDR3 sequence (DNA): TGTGCCAGCAGCTTAGGGGGACTTCCCACCTACGAGCAGTACTTC. It yields the protein CASSLGGLPTYEQYF.

This chain connects TRBV27 to TRBJ2-1; TRBD2 aligns across 9 bases. This CDR3 region has 17 residues. With 6 bases clipped from V and 7 bases from J, the junction kept 16 bases outside the gene matches. The germline CDR1 and CDR2 sequences are MNHEY and SMNVEV (reference sequence). The CDR3 DNA follows: TGTGCCAGCAGAAAAAAACTGGCGGGAGGGCCGGTAAATGAGCAGTTCTTC. Protein: CASRKKLAGGPVNEQFF.

The V gene is TRBV11-2, the J gene TRBJ2-3; TRBD2 matches at 8 bases. J lost 6 bases, V lost 6 bases, and 17 bases had no gene match. The CDR3 runs 17 residues. CDR1 and CDR2 (germline): SGHAT, FQNNGV. The CDR3 region has the DNA TGTGCCAGCAGACAATTCGGTGGGCGGGAGGATTGGGATACGCAGTATTTT. It translates to CASRQFGGREDWDTQYF.

The chain combines TRBV27 with TRBJ2-1, with 7 bases identical to TRBD1. There are 18 residues in the CDR3. Germline-derived CDR1 and CDR2 are MNHEY and SMNVEV (reference sequence). The V gene end was trimmed by 3 bases and the J gene end by 6 bases; junction bases not matched to a gene: 17. CDR3 sequence (DNA): TGTGCCAGCAGTTTCTGGGAGCCTCCCGACAGGGCCGGCAATGAGCAGTTCTTC. This gives the protein CASSFWEPPDRAGNEQFF.

The chain recombines TRBV20-1 with TRBJ2-5; D unresolved. CDR3 length: 13 amino acids. V was clipped by 1 base and J by 5 bases, with 11 bases between them. Germline assignment: CDR1 DFQATT and CDR2 SNEGSKA (reference sequence). The CDR3 DNA reads TGCAGTGCTAGAGGGCGCGGTGGGGAGACCCAGTACTTC. Its translation: CSARGRGGETQYF.

This clonotype was counted between two and nine times. The chain joins TRBV4-2 to TRBJ2-7; TRBD2 matches 13 bases. V lost 4 bases, J lost 2 bases, and 5 bases stayed unmatched. Germline values: CDR1 LGHNA, CDR2 YNFKEQ. The CDR3 loop spans 16 amino acids. CDR3 DNA: TGTGCCAGCAGCCTTGGACTAGCGGGAGTCCCCTACGAGCAGTACTTC. Translated, it gives CASSLGLAGVPYEQYF.

A few counts support this clonotype. The rearrangement links TRBV28 to TRBJ2-1; weak D call: TRBD2 (7 bases). The germline V gene encodes CDR1 MDHEN and CDR2 SYDVKM. CDR3 length: 16 amino acids. Deletions cut 6 bases from V and 1 base from J, with 16 bases between. The CDR3 here is CASRRLGGGSYNEQFF. CDR3 coding DNA: TGTGCCAGCAGACGGTTGGGAGGGGGGTCCTACAATGAGCAGTTCTTC.

A few counts support this clonotype. This chain links TRBV13 with TRBJ2-3; D possibly corresponds to TRBD1 (6 bases). V gave up 5 bases and J gave up 2 bases, with 11 bases separating them. This CDR3 comprises 14 residues. Germline V lookup: CDR1 PRHDT, CDR2 FYEKMQ (reference sequence). The CDR3 nucleotides are TGTGCCAGCAGCAAGGGACATTCCACAGATACGCAGTATTTT. As protein: CASSKGHSTDTQYF.

This clonotype showed up just a few times. The CDR3 here is CASRRQGSNQPQHF. CDR3 nucleotides: TGTGCCAGCAGACGACAGGGGAGCAATCAGCCCCAGCATTTT. The V gene is TRBV28, the J gene TRBJ1-5, with 8 bases identical to TRBD1. J lost 1 base, V lost 6 bases, and 2 bases had no gene match. The germline V gene has CDR1 MDHEN and CDR2 SYDVKM. The CDR3 consists of 14 residues. Combining the CDR3 with reference TRBV28 and TRBJ1-5 gives the whole variable domain DVKVTQSSRYLVKRTGEKVFLECVQDMDHENMFWYRQDPGLGLRLIYFSYDVKMKEKGDIPEGYSVSREKKERFSLILESASTNQTSMYLCASRRQGSNQPQHFGDGTRLSIL.

This clonotype has a single count. This sequence joins TRBV4-3 and TRBJ2-1; 10 bases match TRBD2. V lost 0 bases and J lost 9; bases outside the gene matches: 8. The CDR3 extends over 16 amino acids. From germline, CDR1 is LGHNA and CDR2 YSLEER. The CDR3 reads CASSQERTSGIGEQFF. In DNA, the CDR3 is TGCGCCAGCAGCCAAGAGAGGACTAGCGGTATAGGTGAGCAGTTCTTC.

The chain joins TRBV27 to TRBJ2-4; perhaps D is TRBD1 or TRBD2 (5 bases each). The J call may not be correct, given that the DNA end is closer to TRBJ2-7. Looked up from germline, CDR1 is MNHEY and CDR2 is SMNVEV (reference sequence). The CDR3 contains 16 residues. The CDR3 DNA reads as TGTGCCAGCATGGGACCGAGTGGAGAAGGGGCTTACGAGCAGTACTTC. This translates into CASMGPSGEGAYEQYF.

This clonotype was seen a few times. This sequence joins TRBV10-3 and TRBJ2-7; no clear D gene. CDR3 size: 15 residues. The germline V and J ends were trimmed by 3 bases and 2 bases, with 14 bases remaining between them. Germline values: CDR1 ENHRY, CDR2 SYGVKD. DNA for the CDR3: TGTGCCATCAGTGATTTAGATTTCCCCCCCTACGAGCAGTACTTC. Protein: CAISDLDFPPYEQYF.

This chain links TRBV20-1 with TRBJ2-7; D is perhaps TRBD1 (5 bases). The V end was cut by 1 base, the J end by 2 bases, with 12 bases between. The CDR3 contains 14 residues. Germline-derived CDR1 and CDR2 are DFQATT and SNEGSKA (reference sequence). The CDR3 bases are TGCAGTGCTAGAGGTTCAGGGCACACCTACGAGCAGTACTTC. Encoded protein: CSARGSGHTYEQYF.

This rearrangement joins TRBV9 to TRBJ2-3; D is undetermined. V was trimmed by 2 bases and J by 4 bases, leaving 38 bases between them. The CDR3 runs 23 residues. Germline assignment: CDR1 SGDLS and CDR2 YYNGEE. The CDR3: CASSVFPPRAGVTLPTGSDTQYF. CDR3 nucleotides: TGTGCCAGCAGCGTTTTTCCTCCACGGGCTGGGGTTACCCTGCCCACCGGATCAGATACGCAGTATTTT.